Presented here are 22 T cell receptor beta chains from one specimen sequenced in a study of blood T cell repertoires in COVID-19. Assay used: immunoSEQ multiplex PCR; TCRdb lists only in-frame clones, some missing. The table lists hundreds of thousands of clones, approximately 90% of them singletons. The sequenced sample consisted of peripheral blood. Source of these receptors: a woman aged 25 to 39 with acute or convalescent COVID-19.

V gene TRBV30 combines with J gene TRBJ1-3, with a weak D call TRBD1 (6 bases). With 2 bases removed from V and 2 bases from J, the gap between germline ends came to 10 bases. The CDR3 loop spans 14 amino acids. CDR1 and CDR2 (germline): GTSNPN, SVGIG (reference sequence). This chain's CDR3 is CAWSQGIAGNTIYF. Written as DNA, the CDR3 is TGTGCCTGGAGTCAGGGGATAGCTGGAAACACCATATATTTT.

The rearrangement joins TRBV9 to TRBJ2-7; 13 bases fit TRBD2. CDR3 size: 17 residues. Germline V gene sequence: CDR1 SGDLS, CDR2 YYNGEE. V lost 0 bases, J lost 1 base, and 4 bases stayed unmatched. CDR3 amino acids: CASSVGLAGGPSYEQYF. The DNA of the CDR3 is TGTGCCAGCAGCGTAGGACTAGCGGGGGGCCCGTCCTACGAGCAGTACTTC.

This sequence joins TRBV19 and TRBJ1-5, with TRBD1 as a possible D gene (6 bases). V was pared by 4 bases and J by 0 bases, with 13 bases between. Germline-derived CDR1 and CDR2 are LNHDA and SQIVND (reference sequence). The CDR3 is made up of 16 amino acids. The CDR3 coding sequence is TGTGCCAGTAGTACTCAGGACAGCTATAGCAATCAGCCCCAGCATTTT. Encoded protein: CASSTQDSYSNQPQHF.

The chain has TRBV7-6 and TRBJ2-3, with 10 positions matching TRBD2. Germline CDR1 and CDR2: SGHVS and FNYEAQ. The CDR3 length is 15 residues. With V trimmed by 1 base and J by 4 bases, 2 bases remained unmatched. CDR3 region: CASSLGGLASDTQYF. As DNA, the CDR3 is TGTGCCAGCAGCTTAGGGGGACTAGCGTCAGATACGCAGTATTTT.

This CDR3 reads CASSHIPGYGSGANVLTF. CDR3 bases: TGTGCCAGCAGCCATATTCCGGGGTACGGCTCTGGGGCCAACGTCCTGACTTTC. The rearrangement uses TRBV3-1 (or the pseudogene TRBV3-2) and TRBJ2-6, with D possibly TRBD2 on 5 matching bases. The CDR3 runs to 18 residues. Trimming left V 3 bases short and J 0 bases short, with 15 bases between. CDR1 and CDR2 from the germline V gene are LGHDT and YNNKEL (reference sequence).

There are a few counts of this clone. V and J are TRBV6-5 and TRBJ1-6; 9 nucleotides agree with TRBD1. Germline values: CDR1 MNHEY, CDR2 SVGAGI. The CDR3 loop spans 13 amino acids. The V and J ends lost 6 bases and 9 bases, in that order; junction bases with no gene match: 3. The CDR3 bases are TGTGCCAGCAGGGGACAGGGTACTTCACCCCTCCACTTT. It specifies CASRGQGTSPLHF.

J is TRBJ1-2 and V is TRBV3-1 (or the pseudogene TRBV3-2), with TRBD1 matching over 7 bases. J was trimmed by 3 bases and V by 4 bases; bases with no gene match: 5. Germline V gives CDR1 LGHDT, CDR2 YNNKEL (reference sequence). The CDR3 is 14 residues long. The CDR3 reads CASSLRQGDYGYTF. The CDR3 DNA sequence: TGTGCCAGCAGCCTCCGGCAGGGGGACTATGGCTACACCTTC.

This CDR3 reads CSAGTAPAAFF. The CDR3, as DNA: TGCAGTGCGGGGACAGCCCCCGCGGCTTTCTTT. The V gene is TRBV20-1, the J gene TRBJ1-1; 7 nucleotides line up with TRBD1. The CDR3 length is 11 residues. Germline V gene sequence: CDR1 DFQATT, CDR2 SNEGSKA (reference sequence). Unmatched junction bases numbered 9, after V lost 6 bases and J lost 11 bases.

The chain joins TRBV6-5 to TRBJ1-2; the D is unclear. CDR3 size: 13 residues. Germline V CDR1 and CDR2: MNHEY, SVGAGI. Between the trimmed V and J ends, which lost 7 bases and 10 bases, there was a span of 19 bases. The DNA for the CDR3 is TGTGCCAGCACTCGGACTGGGAATCTTGACTACACCTTC. This sequence encodes CASTRTGNLDYTF.

The genes are TRBV4-1 and TRBJ1-5; possible D gene TRBD1, 6 bases. Trimming took 3 bases from V and 3 from J, leaving 12 bases between them. The germline V gene encodes CDR1 MGHRA and CDR2 YSYEKL. The CDR3 contains 15 residues. Here the CDR3 reads CASSQQDSPNQPQHF. The DNA of the CDR3 is TGCGCCAGCAGCCAGCAGGACAGTCCCAATCAGCCCCAGCATTTT.

This clone was observed a few times. The rearrangement uses TRBV7-6 and TRBJ1-1; no clear D gene. Deletions cut 0 bases from V and 4 bases from J, with 12 bases between. CDR1 is SGHVS and CDR2 is FNYEAQ in the germline V gene. The CDR3 runs 15 residues. As DNA, the CDR3 is TGTGCCAGCAGCTTAGCCAACAGTTATTTCACTGAAGCTTTCTTT. As protein: CASSLANSYFTEAFF.

This sequence joins TRBV2 and TRBJ2-6; D gene unclear. The CDR3 loop spans 15 amino acids. The V end was cut by 4 bases, the J end by 1 base, with 8 bases between. CDR1 and CDR2 from the germline V gene are SNHLY and FYNNEI. The CDR3 region is CASSVRSSGANVLTF. Written as DNA, the CDR3 is TGTGCCAGCAGTGTCCGGTCGTCTGGGGCCAACGTCCTGACTTTC.

The chain joins TRBV30 to TRBJ2-5; 7 bases agree with TRBD1. Germline V gene data show CDR1 as GTSNPN and CDR2 as SVGIG (reference sequence). J was trimmed by 5 bases and V by 3 bases; bases with no gene match: 6. The CDR3 covers 13 residues. The CDR3 protein is CAWSPTGPETQYF. The CDR3 DNA follows: TGTGCCTGGAGCCCGACAGGGCCCGAGACCCAGTACTTC.

The chain uses TRBV3-1 (or the pseudogene TRBV3-2) and TRBJ2-5; weak D call: TRBD2 (6 bases). CDR3 length: 18 residues. The V gene lost 4 bases and the J gene lost 0 bases, with 21 bases spanning the gap. The germline V gene has CDR1 LGHDT and CDR2 YNNKEL (reference sequence). CDR3 amino acids: CASSPPWSGEQYQETQYF. The CDR3 DNA follows: TGTGCCAGCAGCCCTCCCTGGTCGGGGGAACAGTACCAAGAGACCCAGTACTTC.

V usage is TRBV28 and J usage is TRBJ1-2; perhaps TRBD1 as D (6 bases). Germline V gene data show CDR1 as MDHEN and CDR2 as SYDVKM. The CDR3 has 15 residues. Trimming shortened V by 1 base and J by 0 bases, and 9 bases separated the two germline ends. The CDR3 nucleotides read TGTGCCAGCAGTTTATTGGACAGAGCTAACTATGGCTACACCTTC. Its translation: CASSLLDRANYGYTF.

V gene TRBV5-4 combines with J gene TRBJ2-5; D gene unclear. The V and J ends lost 1 base and 2 bases respectively, with 6 bases between them. This CDR3 spans 13 amino acids. Germline V gene data show CDR1 as SGHNT and CDR2 as YYREEE (reference sequence). CDR3 in amino acids: CASSLPNQETQYF. In DNA, the CDR3 is TGTGCCAGCAGCTTGCCCAATCAAGAGACCCAGTACTTC.

The V gene is TRBV2, the J gene TRBJ2-4; D is possibly TRBD2 (5 bases). CDR1 and CDR2 from the germline V gene are SNHLY and FYNNEI. Trimming removed 5 bases at V and 0 bases at J, with 14 bases between. The CDR3 spans 16 residues. For the CDR3, the DNA is TGTGCCAGCAGTCCGACCCCCGGGGTAGCCAAAAACATTCAGTACTTC. Translated: CASSPTPGVAKNIQYF.

This chain connects TRBV6-5 to TRBJ2-7, with 9 bases matching TRBD1. Germline loops: CDR1 MNHEY, CDR2 SVGAGI. J lost 3 bases, V lost 8 bases, and 8 bases had no gene match. The CDR3 extends over 14 amino acids. The CDR3 spells CASYSGTGRYEQYF. For the CDR3, the DNA is TGTGCCAGCTATTCCGGGACAGGGCGCTACGAGCAGTACTTC.

This clone has a single count. This chain links TRBV5-1 with TRBJ1-1; 7 bases are a match to TRBD1. J was trimmed by 5 bases and V by 4 bases; bases with no gene match: 11. Per germline, CDR1 SGHRS and CDR2 YFSETQ. The CDR3 consists of 15 residues. The DNA for the CDR3 is TGCGCCAGCAGCATGACAGGGCACCGGGGGACTGAAGCTTTCTTT. Translated, it gives CASSMTGHRGTEAFF.

This clone was recorded once. The rearrangement uses TRBV5-4 and TRBJ2-3, with 11 nucleotides matching TRBD2. Trimming at V came to 4 bases and at J to 1 base, leaving 8 bases not matched to a gene. The CDR3 is made up of 17 amino acids. The germline gives CDR1 SGHNT, CDR2 YYREEE (reference sequence). The CDR3 protein is CASSPQPGLAGTDTQYF. The CDR3 region has the DNA TGTGCCAGCAGCCCGCAACCGGGACTAGCGGGCACAGATACGCAGTATTTT.

This chain joins TRBV19 and TRBJ2-3; D is undetermined. The CDR3 extends over 14 amino acids. Germline V gene sequence: CDR1 LNHDA, CDR2 SQIVND (reference sequence). The V gene lost 5 bases and the J gene lost 4 bases, with 13 bases spanning the gap. DNA for the CDR3: TGTGCCAGTAGTCAGGTTCGCGAATCAGATACGCAGTATTTT. It encodes CASSQVRESDTQYF.

The V and J genes are TRBV2 and TRBJ1-1; TRBD1 is a possible D gene (5 bases). This CDR3 spans 15 amino acids. Trimming removed 2 bases from V and 1 base from J, with 11 bases in between. Germline CDR1 SNHLY, CDR2 FYNNEI. The CDR3 region is CASSEQWGRNTEAFF. CDR3 nucleotides: TGTGCCAGCAGTGAACAGTGGGGCAGGAACACTGAAGCTTTCTTT.